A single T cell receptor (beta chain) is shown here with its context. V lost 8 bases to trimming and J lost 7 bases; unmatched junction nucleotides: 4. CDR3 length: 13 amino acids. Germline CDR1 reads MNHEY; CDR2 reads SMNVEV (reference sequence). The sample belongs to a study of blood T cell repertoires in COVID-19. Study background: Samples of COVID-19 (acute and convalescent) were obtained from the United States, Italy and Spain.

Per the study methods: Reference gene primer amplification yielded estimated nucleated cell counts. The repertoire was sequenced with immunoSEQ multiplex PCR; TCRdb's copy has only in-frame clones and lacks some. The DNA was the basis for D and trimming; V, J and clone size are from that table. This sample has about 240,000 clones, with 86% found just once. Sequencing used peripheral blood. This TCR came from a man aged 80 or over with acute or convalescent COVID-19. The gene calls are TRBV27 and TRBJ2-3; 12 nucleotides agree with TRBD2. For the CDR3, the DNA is TGTGCCAGCGCGACTAGCGGGAGATATACGCAGTATTTT. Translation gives CASATSGRYTQYF.